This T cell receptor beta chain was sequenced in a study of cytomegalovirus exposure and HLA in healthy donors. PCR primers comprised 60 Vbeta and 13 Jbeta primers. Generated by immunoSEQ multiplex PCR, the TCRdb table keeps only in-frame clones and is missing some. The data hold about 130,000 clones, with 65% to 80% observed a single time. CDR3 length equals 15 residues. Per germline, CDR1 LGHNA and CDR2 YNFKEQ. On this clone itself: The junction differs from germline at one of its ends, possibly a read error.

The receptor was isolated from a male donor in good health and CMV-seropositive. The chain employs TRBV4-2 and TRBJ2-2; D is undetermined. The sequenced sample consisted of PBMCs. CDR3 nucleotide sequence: TGTGCCAGCACCCAAAACCCCACAGAGACCGGGGAGCTGTTTTTT. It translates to CASTQNPTETGELFF.